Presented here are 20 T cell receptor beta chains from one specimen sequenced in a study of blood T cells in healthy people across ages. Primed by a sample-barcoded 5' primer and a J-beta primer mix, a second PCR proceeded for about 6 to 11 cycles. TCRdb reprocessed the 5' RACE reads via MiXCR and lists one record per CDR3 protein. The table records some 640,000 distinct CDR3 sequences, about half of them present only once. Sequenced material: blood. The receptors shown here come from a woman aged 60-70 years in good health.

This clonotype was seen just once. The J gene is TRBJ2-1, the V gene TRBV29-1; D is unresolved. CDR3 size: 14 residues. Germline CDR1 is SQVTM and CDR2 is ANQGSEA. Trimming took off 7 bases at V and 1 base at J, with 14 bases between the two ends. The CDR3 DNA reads TGCAGCGGGTCTACGTTCCGTTCCTACAATGAGCAGTTCTTC. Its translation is CSGSTFRSYNEQFF.

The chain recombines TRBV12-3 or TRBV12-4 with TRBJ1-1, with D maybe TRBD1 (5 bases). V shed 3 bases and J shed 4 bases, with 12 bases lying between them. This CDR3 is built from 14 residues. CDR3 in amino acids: CASSFGGRSTEAFF. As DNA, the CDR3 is TGTGCCAGCAGTTTTGGGGGGAGATCCACTGAAGCTTTCTTT.

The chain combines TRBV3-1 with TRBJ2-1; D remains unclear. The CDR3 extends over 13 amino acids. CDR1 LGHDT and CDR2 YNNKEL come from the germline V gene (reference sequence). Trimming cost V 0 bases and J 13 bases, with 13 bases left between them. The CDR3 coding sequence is TGTGCCAGCAGCCAAGATACGCGGAGTACCCAGTTCTTC. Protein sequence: CASSQDTRSTQFF.

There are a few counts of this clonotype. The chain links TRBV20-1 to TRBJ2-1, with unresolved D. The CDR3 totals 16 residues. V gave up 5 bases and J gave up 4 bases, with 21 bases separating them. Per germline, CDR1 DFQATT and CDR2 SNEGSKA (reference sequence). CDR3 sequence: CSACPIPRKGYNEQFF. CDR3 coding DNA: TGCAGTGCTTGCCCAATTCCTAGAAAAGGGTACAATGAGCAGTTCTTC.

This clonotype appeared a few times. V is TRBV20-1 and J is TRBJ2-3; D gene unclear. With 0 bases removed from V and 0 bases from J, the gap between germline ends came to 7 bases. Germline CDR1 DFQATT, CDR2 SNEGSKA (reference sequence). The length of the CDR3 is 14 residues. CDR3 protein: CSARDWQSTDTQYF. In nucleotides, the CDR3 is TGCAGTGCTAGAGATTGGCAGAGCACAGATACGCAGTATTTT.

CDR3 sequence reads: CASSLPGRFETQYF. CDR3 bases: TGTGCCAGCAGCTTACCGGGCAGGTTCGAGACCCAGTACTTC. The rearrangement joins TRBV7-2 to TRBJ2-5; D is uncertain. Trimming left V 2 bases short and J 5 bases short, with 12 bases between. The CDR3 consists of 14 residues. Looked up from germline, CDR1 is SGHTA and CDR2 is FQGNSA. The entire variable domain, with the rest obtained from reference TRBV7-2 and TRBJ2-5, is as follows: GAGVSQSPSNKVTEKGKDVELRCDPISGHTALYWYRQSLGQGLEFLIYFQGNSAPDKSGLPSDRFSAERTGGSVSTLTIQRTQQEDSAVYLCASSLPGRFETQYFGPGTRLLVL.

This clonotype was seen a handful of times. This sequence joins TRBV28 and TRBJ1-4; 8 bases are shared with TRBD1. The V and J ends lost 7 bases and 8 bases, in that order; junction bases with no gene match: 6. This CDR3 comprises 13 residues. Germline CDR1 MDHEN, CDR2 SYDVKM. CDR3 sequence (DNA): TGTGCCAGCACCCGGACAGGGTGGGAAAAACTGTTTTTT. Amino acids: CASTRTGWEKLFF.

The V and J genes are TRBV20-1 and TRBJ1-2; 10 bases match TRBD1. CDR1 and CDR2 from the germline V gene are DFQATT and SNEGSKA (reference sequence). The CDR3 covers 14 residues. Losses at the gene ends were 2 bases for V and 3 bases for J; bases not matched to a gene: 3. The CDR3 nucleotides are TGCAGTGCTAGACTGGACAGGGGGTACTATGGCTACACCTTC. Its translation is CSARLDRGYYGYTF.

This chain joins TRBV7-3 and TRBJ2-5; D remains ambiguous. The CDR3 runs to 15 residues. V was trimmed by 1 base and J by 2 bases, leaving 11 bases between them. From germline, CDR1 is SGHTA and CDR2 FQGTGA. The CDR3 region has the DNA TGTGCCAGCAGCTTAAGTGGTAGCAGACAAGAGACCCAGTACTTC. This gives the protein CASSLSGSRQETQYF.

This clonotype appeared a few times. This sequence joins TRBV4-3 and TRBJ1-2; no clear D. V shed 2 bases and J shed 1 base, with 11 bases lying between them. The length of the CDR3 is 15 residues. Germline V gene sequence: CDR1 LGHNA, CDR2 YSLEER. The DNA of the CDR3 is TGCGCCAGCAGCCAAACACTACACTATAACTATGGCTACACCTTC. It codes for CASSQTLHYNYGYTF.

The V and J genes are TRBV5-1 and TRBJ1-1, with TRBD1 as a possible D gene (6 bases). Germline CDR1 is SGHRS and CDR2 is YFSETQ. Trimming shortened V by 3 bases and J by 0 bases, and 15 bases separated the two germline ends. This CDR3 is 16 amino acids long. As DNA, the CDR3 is TGCGCCAGCAGCTCTCAACACAGGGCGATGAACACTGAAGCTTTCTTT. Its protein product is CASSSQHRAMNTEAFF. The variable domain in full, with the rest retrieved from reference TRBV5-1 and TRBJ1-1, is KAGVTQTPRYLIKTRGQQVTLSCSPISGHRSVSWYQQTPGQGLQFLFEYFSETQRNKGNFPGRFSGRQFSNSRSEMNVSTLELGDSALYLCASSSQHRAMNTEAFFGQGTRLTVV.

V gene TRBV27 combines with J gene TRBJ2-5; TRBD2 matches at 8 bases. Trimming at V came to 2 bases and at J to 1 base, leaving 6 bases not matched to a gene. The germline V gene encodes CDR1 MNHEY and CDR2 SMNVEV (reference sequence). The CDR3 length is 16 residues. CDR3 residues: CASSLKASGFQETQYF. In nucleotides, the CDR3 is TGTGCCAGCAGTTTAAAGGCTAGCGGGTTCCAAGAGACCCAGTACTTC.

DNA for the CDR3: TGCGCCAGCAGCCAAGGCCGTTGGGGTGCAGATACGCAGTATTTT. Translation: CASSQGRWGADTQYF. The chain joins TRBV4-3 to TRBJ2-3; D is ambiguous. CDR3 size: 15 residues. CDR1 and CDR2 (germline): LGHNA, YSLEER. The V end was cut by 1 base, the J end by 4 bases, with 12 bases between.

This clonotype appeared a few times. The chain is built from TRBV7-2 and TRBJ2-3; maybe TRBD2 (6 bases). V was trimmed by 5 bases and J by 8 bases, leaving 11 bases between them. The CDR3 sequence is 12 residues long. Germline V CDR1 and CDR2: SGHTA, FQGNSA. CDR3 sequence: CASSTPGGTQYF. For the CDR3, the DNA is TGTGCCAGCAGCACGCCCGGGGGTACGCAGTATTTT.

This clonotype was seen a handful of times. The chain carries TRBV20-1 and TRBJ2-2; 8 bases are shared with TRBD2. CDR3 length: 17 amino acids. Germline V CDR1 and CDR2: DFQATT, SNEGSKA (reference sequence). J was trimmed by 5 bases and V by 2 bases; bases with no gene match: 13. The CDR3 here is CSARPWAGGGVTGELFF. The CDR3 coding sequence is TGCAGTGCTAGACCTTGGGCGGGAGGTGGAGTGACCGGGGAGCTGTTTTTT.

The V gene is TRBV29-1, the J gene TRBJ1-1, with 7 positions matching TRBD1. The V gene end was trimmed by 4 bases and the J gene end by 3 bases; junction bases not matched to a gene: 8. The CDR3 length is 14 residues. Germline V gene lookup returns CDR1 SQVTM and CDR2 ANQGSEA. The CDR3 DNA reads TGCAGCGTTGTACAGGGGCGATGGGACACTGAAGCTTTCTTT. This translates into CSVVQGRWDTEAFF. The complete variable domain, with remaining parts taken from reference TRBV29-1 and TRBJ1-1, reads SAVISQKPSRDICQRGTSLTIQCQVDSQVTMMFWYRQQPGQSLTLIATANQGSEATYESGFVIDKFPISRPNLTFSTLTVSNMSPEDSSIYLCSVVQGRWDTEAFFGQGTRLTVV.

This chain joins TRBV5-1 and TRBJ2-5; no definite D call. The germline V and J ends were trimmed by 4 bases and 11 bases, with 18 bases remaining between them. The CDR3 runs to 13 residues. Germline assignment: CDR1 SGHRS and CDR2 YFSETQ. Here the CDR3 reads CASSPWQGNEQYF. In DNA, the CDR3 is TGCGCCAGCAGCCCCTGGCAAGGCAATGAGCAGTACTTC.

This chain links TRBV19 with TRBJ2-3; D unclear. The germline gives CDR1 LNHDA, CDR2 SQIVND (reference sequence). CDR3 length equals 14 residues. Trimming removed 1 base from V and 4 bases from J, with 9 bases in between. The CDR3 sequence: CASSIGKGPDTQYF. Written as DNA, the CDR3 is TGTGCCAGTAGTATAGGTAAGGGCCCAGATACGCAGTATTTT.

The chain's CDR3 is CASSPGGAGYTF. The CDR3 nucleotides are TGTGCCAGCAGCCCAGGGGGCGCTGGCTACACCTTC. The chain links TRBV7-9 to TRBJ1-2; 8 bases line up with TRBD1. The germline CDR1 and CDR2 sequences are SEHNR and FQNEAQ (reference sequence). Trimming cost V 5 bases and J 7 bases; bases outside gene matches: 3. The length of the CDR3 is 12 residues.

CDR3: CASSRQGLDGYTF. The CDR3 DNA reads as TGTGCCAGCAGTCGACAGGGGCTGGATGGCTACACCTTC. The V gene is TRBV6-6, the J gene TRBJ1-2; TRBD1 agrees at 8 bases. Losses at the gene ends were 5 bases for V and 6 bases for J; bases not matched to a gene: 5. Germline loops: CDR1 MNHNY, CDR2 SVGAGI (reference sequence). The CDR3 is made up of 13 amino acids.